The rows below give T cell receptor beta chains drawn from one sample of a study of breast tumors, draining lymph nodes, adjacent tissues. One entry per CDR3 protein, called by TCRdb with MiXCR from the multiplex PCR reads. The sample has over 60,000 distinct CDR3 sequences, 57% seen once. Sequencing was done on a sample of breast tumor tissue. The receptor set was obtained from a female donor with breast cancer. Some clones in this sample may be carry-over from other donors' samples. The CDR3 runs from the conserved cysteine through the conserved F or W. D genes are given only for firm matches. Clone size, where shown, is once, few, many, or a class for clones that have expanded.

CDR3 | DNA | D | J | V | size | length
CASSKAGSDTQYF | TGCGCCAGCAGTAAAGCAGGGTCAGATACGCAGTATTTT | NA | TRBJ2-3 | TRBV10-1 | NA | 13
CASSSVGGYTF | TGTGCCAGCAGTTCCGTCGGTGGCTACACCTTC | NA | TRBJ1-2 | TRBV12-3/TRBV12-4 | NA | 11
CASSFDTPGNYGYTF | TGTGCCAGCAGCTTTGACACTCCAGGGAACTATGGCTACACCTTC | NA | TRBJ1-2 | TRBV7-2 | NA | 15
CASSSYRDEKLFF | TGTGCCAGCAGCTCCTATAGGGATGAAAAACTGTTTTTT | NA | TRBJ1-4 | TRBV7-2 | NA | 13
CASSDERTDNEQFF | TGTGCCAGCAGTGACGAAAGGACAGACAATGAGCAGTTCTTC | NA | TRBJ2-1 | TRBV2 | few | 14
CASSPSREGNTEAFF | TGTGCCAGCTCACCGTCCCGGGAGGGGAACACTGAAGCTTTCTTT | NA | TRBJ1-1 | TRBV18 | NA | 15
CASSLPGSTTGELFF | TGTGCCAGCAGCTTGCCAGGGAGCACCACCGGGGAGCTGTTTTTT | NA | TRBJ2-2 | TRBV5-8 | many | 15
CSARWGYEQYF | TGCAGCGCTCGGTGGGGCTACGAGCAGTACTTC | NA | TRBJ2-7 | TRBV29-1 | NA | 11
CASSFRQGVGYGYTF | TGTGCCAGTAGTTTCCGACAGGGAGTGGGCTATGGCTACACCTTC | TRBD1 | TRBJ1-2 | TRBV19 | many | 15
CATSRDPSYERYF | TGTGCCACCAGCAGAGATCCCTCCTACGAGCGGTACTTC | NA | TRBJ2-7 | TRBV15 | many | 13
CASSWDNEQYF | TGCGCCAGCAGCTGGGACAACGAGCAGTACTTC | NA | TRBJ2-7 | TRBV5-1 | NA | 11
CAAGRNYGYTF | TGTGCCGCGGGGAGGAACTATGGCTACACCTTC | NA | TRBJ1-2 | TRBV28 | many | 11
CASSHSDRAADTQYF | TGTGCCAGCAGCCACTCGGACAGGGCGGCAGATACGCAGTATTTT | TRBD1 | TRBJ2-3 | TRBV7-2 | NA | 15
CATSEGLDYNEQFF | TGTGCCACCAGCGAAGGACTAGACTACAATGAGCAGTTCTTC | TRBD2 | TRBJ2-1 | TRBV15 | few | 14
CASSTGASVTGELFF | TGTGCCAGTAGTACCGGGGCTAGCGTCACCGGGGAACTGTTTTTT | NA | TRBJ2-2 | TRBV19 | NA | 15
CASSSGSQETQYF | TGTGCCAGCAGTTCGGGCTCCCAGGAGACCCAGTACTTC | NA | TRBJ2-5 | TRBV28 | NA | 13
CSAFPGTGWTGNTIYF | TGCAGTGCTTTCCCCGGGACAGGGTGGACTGGAAACACCATATATTTT | TRBD1 | TRBJ1-3 | TRBV20-1 | NA | 16
CASSLGPTDTQYF | TGTGCCAGCAGCTTGGGGCCCACAGATACGCAGTATTTT | NA | TRBJ2-3 | TRBV7-8 | NA | 13
CASSDYGQGLSIF | TGTGCCAGCAGTGATTACGGACAGGGCCTTTCGATCTTC | TRBD1 | TRBJ2-1 | TRBV2 | many | 13
CASSPPNGELSNQPQHF | TGCGCCAGCAGCCCACCTAATGGGGAGCTTAGCAATCAGCCCCAGCATTTT | NA | TRBJ1-5 | TRBV4-1 | medium-sized | 17
CSARDGTSGTYEQYF | TGCAGTGCTAGAGATGGAACTAGCGGGACCTACGAGCAGTACTTC | TRBD2 | TRBJ2-7 | TRBV20-1 | once | 15
CSITGSTDTQYF | TGCAGCATTACAGGTAGCACAGATACGCAGTATTTT | NA | TRBJ2-3 | TRBV29-1 | NA | 12
CASSEYGAGGVYEQYF | TGTGCCAGCAGTGAATACGGGGCAGGGGGTGTCTACGAGCAGTACTTC | TRBD1 | TRBJ2-7 | TRBV6-1 | once | 16
CASSSSGTSTDTQYF | TGCGCCAGCAGCTCATCCGGGACTAGCACAGATACGCAGTATTTT | NA | TRBJ2-3 | TRBV5-1 | NA | 15
CASSDHPGQSTYGYTF | TGTGCCAGCAGCGATCACCCGGGACAGAGTACCTATGGCTACACCTTC | TRBD1 | TRBJ1-2 | TRBV14 | once | 16
CASSSGQGLTQYF | TGTGCCAGCAGCTCCGGACAGGGTCTGACCCAGTACTTC | TRBD1 | TRBJ2-5 | TRBV11-1 | NA | 13
CATSRDRRVASPLHF | TGTGCCACCAGCAGAGATCGAAGAGTGGCTTCACCCCTCCACTTT | NA | TRBJ1-6 | TRBV15 | few | 15
CASSVTIAGDAYGYTF | TGTGCCAGCAGTGTAACCATAGCGGGGGACGCCTATGGCTACACCTTC | NA | TRBJ1-2 | TRBV2 | once | 16
CASSLRTGSYEGYTF | TGTGCCAGCAGCTTACGAACGGGATCCTATGAGGGCTACACCTTC | NA | TRBJ1-2 | TRBV7-2 | NA | 15
CASSVGLNEKLFF | TGTGCCAGCAGCGTAGGGCTTAATGAAAAACTGTTTTTT | NA | TRBJ1-4 | TRBV9 | NA | 13
CSARGASTDTQYF | TGCAGTGCTAGGGGAGCTAGCACAGATACGCAGTATTTT | NA | TRBJ2-3 | TRBV20-1 | NA | 13
CACSYWGQGRVQLQHF | TGTGCCTGCAGTTACTGGGGACAGGGGCGAGTCCAGCTCCAGCATTTT | TRBD1 | TRBJ1-5 | TRBV6-2/TRBV6-3 | NA | 16
CASNLQGAGSSPLHF | TGTGCCAGCAACCTACAGGGAGCTGGTAGTTCACCCCTCCACTTT | NA | TRBJ1-6 | TRBV3-1 | NA | 15
CSVRGQRGYTF | TGCAGCGTGAGAGGACAGCGTGGCTACACCTTC | NA | TRBJ1-2 | TRBV29-1 | NA | 11
CASSLTGVREAF | TGTGCCAGCAGCTTAACAGGGGTCAGGGAAGCCTTC | TRBD1 | TRBJ2-7 | TRBV11-2 | many | 12
CASSQVRDTRVKQYF | TGCGCCAGCAGCCAAGTTAGGGACACTCGGGTCAAGCAGTACTTC | NA | TRBJ2-7 | TRBV4-1 | many | 15
CASKDSEYVNTGELFF | TGTGCCAGCAAGGATAGCGAATATGTGAACACCGGGGAGCTGTTTTTT | NA | TRBJ2-2 | TRBV7-2 | many | 16
CASSSIGRSYNSPLHF | TGTGCCAGCAGCTCCATCGGACGCTCCTATAATTCACCCCTCCACTTT | NA | TRBJ1-6 | TRBV7-8 | once | 16
CASRPGENTIYF | TGTGCCAGTAGGCCAGGGGAGAACACCATATATTTT | NA | TRBJ1-3 | TRBV19 | many | 12
CSAGETGYQPQHF | TGCAGTGCTGGGGAGACAGGCTATCAGCCCCAGCATTTT | NA | TRBJ1-5 | TRBV20-1 | many | 13
CASIRQTGIRGELSF | TGCGCCAGCATCCGACAAACCGGGATCCGCGGGGAGCTGTCTTTT | NA | TRBJ2-2 | TRBV5-1 | NA | 15